The 9 T cell receptor beta chains in this list originate from one sample, sequenced in a study of shared clonotypes between healthy human individuals. Measured with immunoSEQ multiplex PCR; TCRdb has only the in-frame clones, and not every one. The table shows roughly 2,000,000 clones, with about 95% occurring only once. Naive CD8 cells lacked CD45RO, underwent positive selection for CCR7 and left out terminally differentiated effector memory CD45RA+ cells. The material sequenced was naive CD8+ T cells sorted from blood. The receptors stem from a man younger than 35 in good health.

This chain joins TRBV6-5 and TRBJ1-4; D not certain. CDR1 is MNHEY, CDR2 SVGAGI, per germline. The CDR3 spans 12 residues. V lost 6 bases and J lost 10, with 12 bases in between. Here the CDR3 DNA reads TGTGCCAGCAGATCAGGATCCGCAAAACTGTTTTTT. Protein: CASRSGSAKLFF.

The table lists this clone with many counts. The sample carries other DNA sequences with the same CDR3. The chain uses TRBV7-9 and TRBJ2-6, with unresolved D. The V end was cut by 6 bases, the J end by 3 bases, with 6 bases between. Per germline, CDR1 SEHNR and CDR2 FQNEAQ (reference sequence). The CDR3 covers 13 residues. The CDR3 here is CASRLNGANVLTF. CDR3 coding DNA: TGTGCCAGCAGGCTAAATGGGGCCAACGTCCTGACTTTC.

The rearrangement uses TRBV4-3 and TRBJ1-6; the match to TRBD1 covers 8 bases. This CDR3 contains 17 residues. After removal of 2 bases from V and 4 bases from J, the junction contained 7 bases not matched to a gene. Germline CDR1 reads LGHNA; CDR2 reads YSLEER. The CDR3 protein is CASSQTGQGAYNSPLHF. CDR3 DNA: TGCGCCAGCAGCCAAACCGGGCAGGGGGCTTATAATTCACCCCTCCACTTT.

The gene calls are TRBV6-5 and TRBJ2-3; D ambiguous. The CDR3 is 14 amino acids. The germline CDR1 and CDR2 sequences are MNHEY and SVGAGI. Trimming pared 5 bases from V and 4 bases from J, leaving 13 bases between. CDR3 sequence reads: CASSPRDVPDTQYF. The CDR3 nucleotides read TGTGCCAGCAGTCCTAGAGACGTCCCAGATACGCAGTATTTT.

V gene TRBV6-5 combines with J gene TRBJ2-5, with 11 bases fitting TRBD2. The CDR3 extends over 15 amino acids. With V trimmed by 7 bases and J by 2 bases, 6 bases remained unmatched. CDR1 MNHEY and CDR2 SVGAGI come from the germline V gene. In DNA form, the CDR3 reads TGTGCCAGCACCAACCTAGCGGGGGGTCAAGAGACCCAGTACTTC. Protein product: CASTNLAGGQETQYF.

This clone was seen once. The V gene is TRBV7-9, the J gene TRBJ2-3; 8 bases match TRBD1. Trimming cost V 6 bases and J 1 base; bases outside gene matches: 9. CDR3 length equals 16 residues. Germline V CDR1 and CDR2: SEHNR, FQNEAQ (reference sequence). The CDR3 spells CASSITRDRRTDTQYF. CDR3 nucleotide sequence: TGTGCCAGCAGTATAACGAGGGACAGGCGCACAGATACGCAGTATTTT. Drawing the rest from reference TRBV7-9 and TRBJ2-3, the complete variable domain is DTGVSQNPRHKITKRGQNVTFRCDPISEHNRLYWYRQTLGQGPEFLTYFQNEAQLEKSRLLSDRFSAERPKGSFSTLEIQRTEQGDSAMYLCASSITRDRRTDTQYFGPGTRLTVL.

The chain uses TRBV13 and TRBJ1-5; D ambiguous. This CDR3 spans 13 amino acids. CDR1 is PRHDT and CDR2 is FYEKMQ in the germline V gene (reference sequence). V dropped 0 bases and J dropped 7 bases, with 7 bases sitting between them. CDR3 coding DNA: TGTGCCAGCAGCTTAGGCCTTTTCCAGCCCCAGCATTTT. This sequence encodes CASSLGLFQPQHF.

V is TRBV2 and J is TRBJ2-2; 8 nucleotides align to TRBD1. The CDR3 has 16 residues. The ends lost 3 bases at V and 0 bases at J; junction bases unmatched: 3. Looked up from germline, CDR1 is SNHLY and CDR2 is FYNNEI. The CDR3 region is CASSDGTGANTGELFF. In nucleotides, the CDR3 is TGTGCCAGCAGTGATGGGACAGGAGCGAACACCGGGGAGCTGTTTTTT.

V and J are TRBV5-4 and TRBJ2-1, with D tentatively TRBD1 or TRBD2 (5 bases each). This CDR3 contains 15 residues. Trimming took 3 bases from V and 2 from J, leaving 12 bases between them. CDR1 and CDR2 (germline): SGHNT, YYREEE (reference sequence). The CDR3 here is CASSSPGTPYNEQFF. CDR3 coding DNA: TGTGCCAGCAGCTCCCCGGGGACGCCCTACAATGAGCAGTTCTTC. Full variable domain (missing parts from reference TRBV5-4 and TRBJ2-1): ETGVTQSPTHLIKTRGQQVTLRCSSQSGHNTVSWYQQALGQGPQFIFQYYREEENGRGNFPPRFSGLQFPNYSSELNVNALELDDSALYLCASSSPGTPYNEQFFGPGTRLTVL.